These T cell receptor beta chains were read from a single sample in a study of blood T cells in healthy people across ages. TCRdb itself ran the 5' RACE reads through MiXCR, one entry per CDR3 protein. Among around 1.7 million distinct CDR3 sequences listed, roughly 27% were seen once. Sequencing used blood. These receptors originate from a woman younger than 45 in good health. Both conserved end residues are part of each CDR3. Fields, in order: clone size, V gene, J gene, D gene, CDR3 DNA, CDR3 protein. D genes are given only for firm matches. Not every row has a clone size; where given, it reads once, few, many or a size class.

size: few
V: TRBV27
J: TRBJ1-2
D: NA
DNA: TGTGCCAGCAGGGGGGAGGGCAGGATTAACTATGGCTACACCTTC
CDR3: CASRGEGRINYGYTF

size: few
V: TRBV5-1
J: TRBJ2-5
D: NA
DNA: TGCGCCAGCAGCATCAAGATGACACGACAAAACCAAGAGACCCAGTACTTC
CDR3: CASSIKMTRQNQETQYF

size: NA
V: TRBV20-1
J: TRBJ2-1
D: TRBD2
DNA: TGCAGTGCTAGAGCCCTAGCGGGGGGATATGATGAGCAGTTCTTC
CDR3: CSARALAGGYDEQFF

size: few
V: TRBV5-1
J: TRBJ1-5
D: NA
DNA: TGCGCCAGCAGGCCCATAGGGGCTAGCAATCAGCCCCAGCATTTT
CDR3: CASRPIGASNQPQHF

size: few
V: TRBV7-2
J: TRBJ1-2
D: TRBD1
DNA: TGTGCCAGCAGTTTCGGGACAGCAGGGTTGGGCTACACCTTC
CDR3: CASSFGTAGLGYTF

size: NA
V: TRBV16
J: TRBJ1-2
D: NA
DNA: TGTGCCAGCAGCCTACGGGGAACAGAGCCTGGCTACACCTTC
CDR3: CASSLRGTEPGYTF

size: NA
V: TRBV20-1
J: TRBJ1-2
D: NA
DNA: TGCAGTACCCCGGGGGGGCAAGGAAATGGCTACACCTTC
CDR3: CSTPGGQGNGYTF

size: many
V: TRBV29-1
J: TRBJ2-1
D: NA
DNA: TGCAGCGTTGGAGACGTAGAGCAGTTCTTC
CDR3: CSVGDVEQFF

size: many
V: TRBV20-1
J: TRBJ2-1
D: TRBD2
DNA: TGCAGTGCTAGAGACTTCCGGGGGGGAATGATTAGTGAGCAGTTCTTC
CDR3: CSARDFRGGMISEQFF

size: NA
V: TRBV28
J: TRBJ2-5
D: NA
DNA: TGTGCCAGCAGCTTATATGGGACACCAGAGACCCAGTACTTC
CDR3: CASSLYGTPETQYF

size: few
V: TRBV10-3
J: TRBJ2-7
D: NA
DNA: TGTGCCATCAGTGTCTCGGACAGTTACTACGAGCAGTACTTC
CDR3: CAISVSDSYYEQYF

size: few
V: TRBV30
J: TRBJ2-5
D: NA
DNA: TGTGCCCAATCTCTCGCTGAGACCCAGTACTTC
CDR3: CAQSLAETQYF

size: many
V: TRBV5-1
J: TRBJ2-7
D: NA
DNA: TGCGCCAGCAGCTTTAACGGAGTCCCCTACGAGCAGTACTTC
CDR3: CASSFNGVPYEQYF

size: many
V: TRBV6-1
J: TRBJ2-5
D: NA
DNA: TGTGCCGCCACCCGCCGGGATGAACAAGAGACCCAGTACTTC
CDR3: CAATRRDEQETQYF

size: NA
V: TRBV2
J: TRBJ1-3
D: NA
DNA: TGTGCCAGCAGTGGAACAGTCCTCTCTGGAAACACCATATATTTT
CDR3: CASSGTVLSGNTIYF

size: many
V: TRBV5-1
J: TRBJ1-2
D: NA
DNA: TGCGCCAGCAGCCTGGACACAGGCTATGGCTACACCTTC
CDR3: CASSLDTGYGYTF

size: NA
V: TRBV7-3
J: TRBJ2-3
D: NA
DNA: TGTGTCAGCAGCTCCTTGGGTGGGGGGAGCACAGATACGCAGTATTTT
CDR3: CVSSSLGGGSTDTQYF

size: NA
V: TRBV10-2
J: TRBJ2-2
D: NA
DNA: TGCGCCAGCGGCCTCGGGGAGCTGTTTTTT
CDR3: CASGLGELFF

size: NA
V: TRBV5-1
J: TRBJ2-7
D: NA
DNA: TGCGCCAGCAGCCAAACGGCTAGCGCGACCTACGAGCAGTACTTC
CDR3: CASSQTASATYEQYF

size: NA
V: TRBV5-1
J: TRBJ2-7
D: NA
DNA: TGCGCCAGCACCCTCGACGGTGAGGAGCAGTACTTC
CDR3: CASTLDGEEQYF

size: few
V: TRBV12-3/TRBV12-4
J: TRBJ2-3
D: NA
DNA: TGTGCCAGCAGCAAAGGACGGGGGTCAACGCAGTATTTT
CDR3: CASSKGRGSTQYF

size: NA
V: TRBV4-1
J: TRBJ2-7
D: NA
DNA: TGCGCCAGCAGCCACCTTAGCAGGAGGAGTTACGAGCAGTACTTC
CDR3: CASSHLSRRSYEQYF

size: NA
V: TRBV6-2/TRBV6-3
J: TRBJ1-1
D: NA
DNA: TGTGCCAGCAGTCGGACAGATAAAGCTTTCTTT
CDR3: CASSRTDKAFF

size: few
V: TRBV28
J: TRBJ1-5
D: NA
DNA: TGTGCCAGCAGGGCTGCCACCCCTCAGCCCCAGCATTTT
CDR3: CASRAATPQPQHF

size: few
V: TRBV7-9
J: TRBJ2-1
D: TRBD2
DNA: TGTGCCAGCTCAGCGTTAGCGGGAGACAATGAGCAGTTCTTC
CDR3: CASSALAGDNEQFF

size: NA
V: TRBV9
J: TRBJ2-3
D: TRBD2
DNA: TGTGCCAGCAGCGTCGTCCCCGGGACTAGCGCCAGCACAGATACGCAGTATTTT
CDR3: CASSVVPGTSASTDTQYF

size: NA
V: TRBV10-1
J: TRBJ2-3
D: TRBD2
DNA: TGCGCCAGCAGTGGAGCTAGCGGGATTAGCACAGATACGCAGTATTTT
CDR3: CASSGASGISTDTQYF

size: NA
V: TRBV3-1
J: TRBJ1-2
D: NA
DNA: TGTGCCAGCAGCCAAGATGGGGGAAGAGGCGGCTACACCTTC
CDR3: CASSQDGGRGGYTF

size: NA
V: TRBV6-2/TRBV6-3
J: TRBJ1-5
D: NA
DNA: TGTGCCAGCAGTTACTCACGGCCACAGCCCCAGCATTTT
CDR3: CASSYSRPQPQHF